This TCR beta chain was observed in a study of T cells after yellow fever vaccination. The wider study: Fractions of low cell number were prepared using SMART-Seq v4 Ultra Low Input.

One entry per CDR3 protein, called by TCRdb with MiXCR from the 5' RACE reads. The profile covers 300,000 to 400,000 distinct CDR3 sequences, with around 8.1% appearing a single time and about 16% taken by the ten largest. This CDR3 comprises 13 residues. In germline, CDR1 is SGHTA, CDR2 FQGNSA. Trimming left V 4 bases short and J 5 bases short, with 9 bases between. This clonotype was found many times. Antigen: not known. Whole-study results and caveats: Researchers noted that a small share of clonotypes showed up in both CD4 and CD8 compartments. Booster samples showed a return of most primary-vaccination clones (approximately 96% CD4, about 88% CD8).

The source material was PBMCs, sampled roughly 47 days after the first yellow fever vaccination. The rearrangement links TRBV7-2 to TRBJ1-5, with D perhaps matching TRBD1 (6 bases). The sequence was obtained from a man in his late teens or twenties who received the YFV17D yellow fever vaccine. CDR3 loop: CASSSQGDQPQHF. Written as DNA, the CDR3 is TGTGCCAGCAGCTCACAGGGTGATCAGCCCCAGCATTTT.